This T cell receptor (beta chain) was profiled in a study of cytomegalovirus exposure and HLA in healthy donors. Study background: The 120 or so validation repertoires used a platform that matched the one used for the 600 to 700 first-cohort repertoires, as a later analysis reported.

Clones were read by immunoSEQ multiplex PCR, and TCRdb kept only the in-frame ones, dropping some. The table shows 70,000 or so clones, with 94% occurring only once. There are 14 residues in the CDR3. The trim removed 10 bases at V and 5 bases at J, leaving 13 bases unmatched. Germline CDR1 reads WNHNN; CDR2 reads SYGVQD (reference sequence). Concerning this clone itself: Its antigen remains unidentified.

The study, taken as a whole, reports: Investigators reported around 150 TCR beta chains as tied to cytomegalovirus. In the approximately 120 validation repertoires, a later analysis found that first-cohort TCR clusters tended to co-occur.

The rearrangement links TRBV10-1 to TRBJ1-1; 7 positions agree with TRBD1. This clonotype was obtained from a man aged 18 to 30 in good health and CMV-seropositive. Material for sequencing was PBMCs. The CDR3 DNA reads TGCGCCACATCTCCAGGGGGTCAGGGGACTGAAGCTTTCTTT. Translated: CATSPGGQGTEAFF.